The clone carrying this T cell receptor (beta chain) has just one count. These data are taken from a study of radiation and T cells in renal cell carcinoma. As for time point: blood 4 weeks post-SBRT, at nephrectomy. The sample's treatment: 15 Gy SBRT to primary tumor, nephrectomy 4 weeks later. Blood was sampled at baseline, 2 weeks and 4 weeks after SBRT. V lost 3 bases to trimming and J lost 4 bases, with 11 bases between them. Germline V gives CDR1 SGDLS, CDR2 YYNGEE. The CDR3 loop spans 14 amino acids. The table came from immunoSEQ multiplex PCR; TCRdb's copy has only in-frame clones and leaves some out. The sample has roughly 170,000 clones; about 88% are singletons.

The chain is built from TRBV9 and TRBJ1-3, with no clear D. This specimen was blood, taken from a patient whose treatment included radiotherapy and nephrectomy. This clonotype was obtained from a woman in her forties or fifties with renal cell carcinoma. The CDR3 sequence is CASSATQRGNTIYF. CDR3 nucleotides: TGTGCCAGCAGCGCGACCCAGAGGGGAAACACCATATATTTT.